This T cell receptor (beta chain) appears in the sequencing data of a study of CD8 T cells in Susac syndrome. The CDR3 totals 11 residues. From germline, CDR1 is MGHRA and CDR2 YSYEKL. V lost 1 base and J 6 bases, leaving 3 bases between the germline ends. General study findings and limits: The study found that Susac CD8+ clonal expansion peaked in TEMRA cells and active patients.

The T cells that were sequenced for TCR beta were CD8+ and CD4+ cells from blood. Concerning this clonotype itself: Its specificity is not known.

It was with random hexamers that 0.5 to 1 ug RNA was reverse transcribed. TCRdb used MiXCR to reprocess the immunoSEQ multiplex PCR reads, holding one entry per CDR3 protein. The sample holds about 130,000 distinct CDR3 sequences; around 96% are singletons and the top ten take 0.2% to 0.25%. This receptor was identified in a human donor with Susac syndrome. The chain couples TRBV4-1 to TRBJ1-1; D not resolved. The sequencing input was CD8+ T cells from PBMCs. The CDR3 is CASSQGAEAFF. CDR3 nucleotides: TGCGCCAGCAGCCAAGGGGCTGAAGCTTTCTTT.